This T cell receptor beta chain emerged from a study of EBV T-cell therapy then PD-1 blockade in nasopharyngeal carcinoma. In regard to this clone: As yet, its antigen is unknown.

This table comes from immunoSEQ multiplex PCR, and its TCRdb copy is limited to in-frame clones, with some not included. The sample records under 30,000 clones, over 70% being singletons. The germline CDR1 and CDR2 sequences are SGDLS and YYNGEE. The V end lost 4 bases, the J end lost 6 bases, and 11 bases lay between the germline ends. This CDR3 spans 12 amino acids. Treatment given: AdE1-LMPpoly-expanded autologous EBV-specific T-cell therapy followed by anti-PD-1 nivolumab. This receptor was obtained from a man in his forties or fifties with nasopharyngeal carcinoma. The J gene is TRBJ2-7, the V gene TRBV9; D may be TRBD1 (6 bases). Specimen: CD8+ T cells from blood, collected around day 60 from a patient whose treatment included autologous EBV-specific T cells and nivolumab. The CDR3 region is CASSFTGREQYF. The CDR3 DNA reads as TGTGCCAGCAGCTTTACAGGGCGCGAGCAGTACTTC.